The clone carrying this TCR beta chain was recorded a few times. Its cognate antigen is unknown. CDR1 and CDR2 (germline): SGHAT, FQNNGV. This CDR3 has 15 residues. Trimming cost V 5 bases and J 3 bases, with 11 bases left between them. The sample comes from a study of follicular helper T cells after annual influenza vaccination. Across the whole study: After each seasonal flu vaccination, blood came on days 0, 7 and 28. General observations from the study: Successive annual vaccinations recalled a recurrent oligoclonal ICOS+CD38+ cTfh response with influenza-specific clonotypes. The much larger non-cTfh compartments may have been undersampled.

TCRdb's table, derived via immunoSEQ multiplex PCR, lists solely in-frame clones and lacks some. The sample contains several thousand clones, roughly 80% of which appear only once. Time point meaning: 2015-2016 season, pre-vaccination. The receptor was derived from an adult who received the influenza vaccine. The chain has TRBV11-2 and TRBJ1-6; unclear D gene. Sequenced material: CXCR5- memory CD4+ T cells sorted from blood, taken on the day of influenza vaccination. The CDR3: CASSPTSGYNSPLHF. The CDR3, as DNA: TGTGCCAGCAGCCCGACATCTGGCTATAATTCACCCCTCCACTTT. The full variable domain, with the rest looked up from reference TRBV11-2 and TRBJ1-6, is EAGVAQSPRYKIIEKRQSVAFWCNPISGHATLYWYQQILGQGPKLLIQFQNNGVVDDSQLPKDRFSAERLKGVDSTLKIQPAKLEDSAVYLCASSPTSGYNSPLHFGNGTRLTVT.